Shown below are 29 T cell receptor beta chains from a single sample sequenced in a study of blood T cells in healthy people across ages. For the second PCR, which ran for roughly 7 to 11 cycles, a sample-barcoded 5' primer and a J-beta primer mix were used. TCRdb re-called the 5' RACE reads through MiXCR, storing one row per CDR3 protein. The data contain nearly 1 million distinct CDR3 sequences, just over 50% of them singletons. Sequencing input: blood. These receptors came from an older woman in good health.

The CDR3 spells CASSQTFGGTSGMETQYF. CDR3 nucleotide sequence: TGTGCCAGCTCACAGACTTTCGGAGGGACTAGCGGGATGGAGACCCAGTACTTC. The chain links TRBV18 to TRBJ2-5; 13 positions agree with TRBD2. The CDR3 sequence is 18 residues long. V shed 4 bases and J 5 bases; nucleotides not matched to a gene: 13. CDR1 KGHSH and CDR2 LQKENI come from the germline V gene.

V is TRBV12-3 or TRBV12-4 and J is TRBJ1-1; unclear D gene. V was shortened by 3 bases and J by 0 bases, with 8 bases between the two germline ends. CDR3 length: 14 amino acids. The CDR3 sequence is CASSFRYMNTEAFF. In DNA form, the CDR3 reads TGTGCCAGCAGTTTTCGGTACATGAACACTGAAGCTTTCTTT.

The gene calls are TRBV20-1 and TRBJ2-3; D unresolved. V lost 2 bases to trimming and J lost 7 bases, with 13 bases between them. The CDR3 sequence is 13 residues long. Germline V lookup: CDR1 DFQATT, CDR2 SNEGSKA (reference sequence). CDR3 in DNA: TGCAGTGCTAGAAGGCCCGGTCAAAATACGCAGTATTTT. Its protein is CSARRPGQNTQYF.

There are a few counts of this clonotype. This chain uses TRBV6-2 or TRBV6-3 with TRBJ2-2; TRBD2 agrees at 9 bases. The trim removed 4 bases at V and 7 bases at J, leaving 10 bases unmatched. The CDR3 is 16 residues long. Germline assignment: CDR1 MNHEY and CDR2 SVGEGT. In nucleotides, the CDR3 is TGTGCCAGCAGTTCGGCGGGAGGGCCCCCGGTCGGGGAGCTGTTTTTT. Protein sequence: CASSSAGGPPVGELFF.

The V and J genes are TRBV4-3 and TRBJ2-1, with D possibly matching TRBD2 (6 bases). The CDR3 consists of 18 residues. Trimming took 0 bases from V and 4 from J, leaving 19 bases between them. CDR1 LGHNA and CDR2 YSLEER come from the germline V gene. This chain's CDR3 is CASSQDRGPSVIYNEQFF. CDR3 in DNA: TGCGCCAGCAGCCAAGACAGAGGACCTAGCGTCATATACAATGAGCAGTTCTTC.

CDR3 bases: TGCAGCGTTGAATACACGGGGGCGCGGGAGACCCAGTACTTC. It is translated as CSVEYTGARETQYF. The chain couples TRBV29-1 to TRBJ2-5; either TRBD1 or TRBD2 may supply D (6 bases each). V was pared by 2 bases and J by 5 bases, with 15 bases between. CDR3 length equals 14 residues. Per the germline V gene, CDR1 is SQVTM and CDR2 is ANQGSEA.

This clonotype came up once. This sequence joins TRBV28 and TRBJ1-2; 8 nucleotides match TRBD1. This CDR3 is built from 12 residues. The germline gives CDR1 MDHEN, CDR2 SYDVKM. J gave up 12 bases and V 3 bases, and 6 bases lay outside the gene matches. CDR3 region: CASSFTRGRNTF. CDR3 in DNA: TGTGCCAGCAGTTTTACCAGGGGGCGTAACACCTTC.

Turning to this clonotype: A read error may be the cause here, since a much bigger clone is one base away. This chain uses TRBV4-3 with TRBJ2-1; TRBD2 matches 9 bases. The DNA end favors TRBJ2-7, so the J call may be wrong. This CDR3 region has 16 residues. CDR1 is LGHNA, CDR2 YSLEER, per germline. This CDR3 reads CASSQEPSGAYNEQYF. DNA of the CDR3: TGCGCCAGCAGCCAAGAACCTAGCGGGGCTTACAATGAGCAGTACTTC.

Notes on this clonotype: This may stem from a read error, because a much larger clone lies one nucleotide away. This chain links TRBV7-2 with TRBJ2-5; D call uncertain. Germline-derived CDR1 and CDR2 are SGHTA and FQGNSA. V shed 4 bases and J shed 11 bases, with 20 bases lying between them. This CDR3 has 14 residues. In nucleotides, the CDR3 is TGTGCCAGCAGCTCCCAGCCCTTAGGGAATGAGCAGTACTTC. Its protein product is CASSSQPLGNEQYF.

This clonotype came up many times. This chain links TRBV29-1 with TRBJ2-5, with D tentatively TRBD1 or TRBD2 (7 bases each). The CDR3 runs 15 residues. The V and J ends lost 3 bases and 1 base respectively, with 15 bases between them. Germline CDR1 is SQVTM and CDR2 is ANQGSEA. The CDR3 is CSVDRAGGVQETQYF. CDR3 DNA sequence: TGCAGCGTTGACCGAGCAGGGGGGGTCCAAGAGACCCAGTACTTC.

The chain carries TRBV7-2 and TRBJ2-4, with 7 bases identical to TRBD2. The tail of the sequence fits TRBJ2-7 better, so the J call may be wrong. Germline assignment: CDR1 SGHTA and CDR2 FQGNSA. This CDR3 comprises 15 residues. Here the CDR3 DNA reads TGTGCCAGCAGCTTAAGGAGCGGGACGACCTACGAGCAGTACTTC. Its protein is CASSLRSGTTYEQYF.

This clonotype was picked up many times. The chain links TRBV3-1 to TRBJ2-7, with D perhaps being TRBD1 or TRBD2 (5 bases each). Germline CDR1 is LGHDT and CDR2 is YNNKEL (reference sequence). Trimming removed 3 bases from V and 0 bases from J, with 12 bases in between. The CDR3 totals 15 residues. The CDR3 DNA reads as TGTGCCAGCAGCCAGATTTTGGGGGTCTCCTACGAGCAGTACTTC. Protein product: CASSQILGVSYEQYF.

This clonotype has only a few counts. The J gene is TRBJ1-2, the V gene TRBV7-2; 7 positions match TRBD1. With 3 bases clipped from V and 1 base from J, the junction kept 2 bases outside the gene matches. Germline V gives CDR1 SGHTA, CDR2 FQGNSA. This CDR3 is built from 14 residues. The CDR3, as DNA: TGTGCCAGCAGCTTTTACAGGGGTAACTATGGCTACACCTTC. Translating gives CASSFYRGNYGYTF.

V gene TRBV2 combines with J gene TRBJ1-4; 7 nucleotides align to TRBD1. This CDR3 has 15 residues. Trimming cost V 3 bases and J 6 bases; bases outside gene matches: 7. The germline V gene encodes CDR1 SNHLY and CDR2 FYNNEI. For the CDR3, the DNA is TGTGCCAGCAGTGAGATGGGGACAGCTCATGAAAAACTGTTTTTT. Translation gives CASSEMGTAHEKLFF.

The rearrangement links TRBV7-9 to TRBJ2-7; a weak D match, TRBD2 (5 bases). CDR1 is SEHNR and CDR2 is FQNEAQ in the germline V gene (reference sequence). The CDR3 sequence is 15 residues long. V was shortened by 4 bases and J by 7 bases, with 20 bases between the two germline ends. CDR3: CASSSRLGSMEEQYF. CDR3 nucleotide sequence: TGTGCCAGCAGCTCCCGGCTGGGGAGTATGGAAGAGCAGTACTTC. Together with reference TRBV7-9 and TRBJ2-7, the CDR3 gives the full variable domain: DTGVSQNPRHKITKRGQNVTFRCDPISEHNRLYWYRQTLGQGPEFLTYFQNEAQLEKSRLLSDRFSAERPKGSFSTLEIQRTEQGDSAMYLCASSSRLGSMEEQYFGPGTRLTVT.

CDR3 sequence (DNA): TGTGCCAGCTGGCGGGAGGGCCGAGAGACCCAGTACTTC. Amino acids: CASWREGRETQYF. This chain uses TRBV6-6 with TRBJ2-5, with TRBD2 matching over 9 bases. CDR1 is MNHNY, CDR2 SVGAGI, per germline (reference sequence). V lost 8 bases, J lost 4 bases, and 5 bases stayed unmatched. CDR3 size: 13 residues.

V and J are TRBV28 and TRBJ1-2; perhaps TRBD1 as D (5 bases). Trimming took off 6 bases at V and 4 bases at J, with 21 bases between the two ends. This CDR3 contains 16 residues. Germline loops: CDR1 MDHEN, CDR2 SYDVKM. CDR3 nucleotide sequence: TGTGCCAGCAGATCCCCCCAGGGTGGGGTCCCCTATGGCTACACCTTC. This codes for CASRSPQGGVPYGYTF.

For the CDR3, the DNA is TGTGCCTGGAGCATGGGGTTTGACTATGGCTACACCTTC. It encodes CAWSMGFDYGYTF. J is TRBJ1-2 and V is TRBV30; D gene ambiguous. Germline assignment: CDR1 GTSNPN and CDR2 SVGIG (reference sequence). The V end lost 3 bases, the J end lost 3 bases, and 11 bases lay between the germline ends. The CDR3 sequence is 13 residues long.

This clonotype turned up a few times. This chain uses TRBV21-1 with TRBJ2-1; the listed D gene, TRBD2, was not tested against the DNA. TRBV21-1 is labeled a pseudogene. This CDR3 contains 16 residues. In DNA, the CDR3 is TGTGCCAGCAGCAAATGGACTAGCGGACTACAAGATGAGCAGTTCTTC. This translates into CASSKWTSGLQDEQFF.

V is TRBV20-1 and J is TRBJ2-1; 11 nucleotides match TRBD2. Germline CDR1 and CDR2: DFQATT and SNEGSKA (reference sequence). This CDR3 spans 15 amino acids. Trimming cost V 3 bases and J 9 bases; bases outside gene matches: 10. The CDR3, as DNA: TGCAGTGCTAGGTCCCCGACTAGCGGGACGGGTGAGCAGTTCTTC. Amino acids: CSARSPTSGTGEQFF.

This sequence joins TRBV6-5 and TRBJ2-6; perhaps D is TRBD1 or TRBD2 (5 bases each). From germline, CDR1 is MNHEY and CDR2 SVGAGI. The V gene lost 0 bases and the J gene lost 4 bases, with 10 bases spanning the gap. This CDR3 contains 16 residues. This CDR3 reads CASSYSRGDGANVLTF. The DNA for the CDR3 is TGTGCCAGCAGTTACTCTCGAGGGGACGGGGCCAACGTCCTGACTTTC.

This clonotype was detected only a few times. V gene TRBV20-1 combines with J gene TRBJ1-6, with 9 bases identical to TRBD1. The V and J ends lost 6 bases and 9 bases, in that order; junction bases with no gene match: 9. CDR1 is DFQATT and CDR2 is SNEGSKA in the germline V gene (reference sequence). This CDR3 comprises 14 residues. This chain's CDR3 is CSAPLRDRASPLHF. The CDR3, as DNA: TGCAGTGCCCCCCTCCGGGACAGGGCTTCACCCCTCCACTTT.

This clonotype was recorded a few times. The CDR3 nucleotides are TGTGCCAGCTTGGGCGATACGCAGTATTTT. Encoded protein: CASLGDTQYF. The V call is TRBV7-9, the J call TRBJ2-3; no clear D. Germline CDR1 SEHNR, CDR2 FQNEAQ (reference sequence). V lost 8 bases and J lost 6, with 6 bases in between. The CDR3 length is 10 residues.

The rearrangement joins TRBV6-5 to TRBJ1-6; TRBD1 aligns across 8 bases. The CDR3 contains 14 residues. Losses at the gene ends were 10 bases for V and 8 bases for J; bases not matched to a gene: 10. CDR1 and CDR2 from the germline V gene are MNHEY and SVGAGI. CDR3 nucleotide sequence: TGTGCCACCAAACCCCAGGGGGCCTATTCACCCCTCCACTTT. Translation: CATKPQGAYSPLHF.

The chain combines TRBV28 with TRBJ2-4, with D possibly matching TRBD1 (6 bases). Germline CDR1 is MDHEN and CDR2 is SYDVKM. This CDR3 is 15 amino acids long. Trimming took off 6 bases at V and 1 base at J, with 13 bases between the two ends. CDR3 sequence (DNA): TGTGCCAGCAGACCAGGGGAGTTGGCCAAAAACATTCAGTACTTC. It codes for CASRPGELAKNIQYF.

CDR3 residues: CASSQGHSDEEKLFF. Written as DNA, the CDR3 is TGCGCCAGCAGCCAAGGTCACAGCGACGAGGAAAAACTGTTTTTT. The rearrangement links TRBV4-1 to TRBJ1-4, with D hard to call. V dropped 1 base and J dropped 8 bases, with 14 bases sitting between them. CDR1 and CDR2 (germline): MGHRA, YSYEKL. The CDR3 extends over 15 amino acids.

CDR3 in amino acids: CASSLKWDYGYTF. The CDR3, as DNA: TGTGCCAGCAGTTTGAAGTGGGACTATGGCTACACCTTC. The chain links TRBV27 to TRBJ1-2; D gene ambiguous. V lost 3 bases and J lost 3, with 8 bases in between. This CDR3 contains 13 residues. In germline, CDR1 is MNHEY, CDR2 SMNVEV (reference sequence).

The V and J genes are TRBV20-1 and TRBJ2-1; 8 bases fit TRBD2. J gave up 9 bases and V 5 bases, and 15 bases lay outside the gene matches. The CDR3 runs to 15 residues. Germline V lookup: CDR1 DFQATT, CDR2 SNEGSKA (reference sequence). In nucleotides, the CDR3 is TGCAGTGCTGACGGGAGCGGGAGAAAGGTCAGTGAGCAGTTCTTC. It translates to CSADGSGRKVSEQFF.

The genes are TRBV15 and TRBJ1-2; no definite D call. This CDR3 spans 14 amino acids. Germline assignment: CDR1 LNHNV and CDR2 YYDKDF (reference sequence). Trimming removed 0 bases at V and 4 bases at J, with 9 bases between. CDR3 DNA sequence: TGTGCCACCAGCAGAGATCACGGAGGCTATGGCTACACCTTC. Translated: CATSRDHGGYGYTF.